This T cell receptor beta chain was captured in a study of technical replicates of blood from a few donors. Trimming took 1 base from V and 6 from J, leaving 19 bases between them. This CDR3 spans 17 amino acids. In germline, CDR1 is LGHNA, CDR2 YNFKEQ. Here immunoSEQ multiplex PCR was the method, and the copy in TCRdb shows in-frame clones only, minus some. Here the sample spans about 100,000 clones, roughly 95% being singletons. This chain joins TRBV4-2 and TRBJ2-1; possibly TRBD2 for D (6 bases). The TCR sequence derives from a human donor in good health. Sequencing was carried out using T cells isolated from PBMCs. CDR3 nucleotides: TGTGCCAGCAGCCAAGGCCCCGAGACGGGAGTCCCCAATGAGCAGTTCTTC. This codes for CASSQGPETGVPNEQFF.